These T cell receptor beta chains were read from a single sample in a study of blood T cell repertoires in COVID-19. Only in-frame clones appear in the TCRdb table, and some are missing; sequencing was by immunoSEQ multiplex PCR. Here the sample spans over 65,000 clones, roughly 90% being singletons. The source material was peripheral blood. The receptors were sampled from a woman aged 55-70 years with acute or convalescent COVID-19. Both conserved end residues are part of each CDR3. D genes are given only for firm matches. Not every row has a clone size; where given, it reads once, few, many or a size class.

>-|TRBV6-1|-|TRBJ2-3
TGTGCCAGCAGTGATCTGGTGGGAGTTAGCACAGATACGCAGTATTTT
CASSDLVGVSTDTQYF
>-|TRBV4-1|-|TRBJ1-1
TGCGCCAGCAGCCAAGATTGGGTGGGTGCGGTCATGAGTCGGAAAGCTTTCTTT
CASSQDWVGAVMSRKAFF
>-|TRBV4-2|-|TRBJ1-3
TGTGCCAGCAGCCAAGATCTTCACGGGACACGTCCAGGAAACACCATATATTTT
CASSQDLHGTRPGNTIYF
>once|TRBV5-1|-|TRBJ1-6
TGCGCCAGCAGCTTGGCTATGGCAGGGGTTTCACCCCTCCACTTT
CASSLAMAGVSPLHF
>-|TRBV30|-|TRBJ2-1
TGTGCCTGGAGTCCTACGACCGGGTCGCAGTTCTTC
CAWSPTTGSQFF
>-|TRBV19|-|TRBJ1-4
TGTGCCAGTACCAGAGGCAGGGGCGTTTTAAATGAAAAACTGTTTTTT
CASTRGRGVLNEKLFF
>-|TRBV6-2/TRBV6-3|-|TRBJ2-5
TGTGCCAGCAGCGATCCCGGGAAGACCCAGTACTTC
CASSDPGKTQYF
>-|TRBV7-8|TRBD1|TRBJ1-4
TGTGCCACCCGAGCGGTAGGAGGGAAAAGACAGGGAAATGAAAAACTGTTTTTT
CATRAVGGKRQGNEKLFF
>-|TRBV11-3|-|TRBJ1-1
TGTGCCAGCAGCTTATCGAGGGACACTGAAGCTTTCTTT
CASSLSRDTEAFF
>once|TRBV28|-|TRBJ1-5
TGTGCCAGCAGTTTCAGGGGTAGTCAGCCCCAGCATTTT
CASSFRGSQPQHF
>-|TRBV7-8|-|TRBJ2-1
TGTGCCAGCAGCTCCCCCCATTACTTCAATGAGCAGTTCTTC
CASSSPHYFNEQFF
>-|TRBV28|TRBD1|TRBJ1-2
TGTGCCAGCAGTTCCACGGGACAGGGGGCGAAGCACTATGGCTACACCTTC
CASSSTGQGAKHYGYTF
>-|TRBV7-2|-|TRBJ2-1
TGTGCCAGCAGCTTATTTTCCGGGACAAACAATGAGCAGTTCTTC
CASSLFSGTNNEQFF
>-|TRBV5-6|-|TRBJ1-4
TGTGCCAGCAGCTTGGCTGGCGGGGGCCTCGGAACTAATGAAAAACTGTTTTTT
CASSLAGGGLGTNEKLFF